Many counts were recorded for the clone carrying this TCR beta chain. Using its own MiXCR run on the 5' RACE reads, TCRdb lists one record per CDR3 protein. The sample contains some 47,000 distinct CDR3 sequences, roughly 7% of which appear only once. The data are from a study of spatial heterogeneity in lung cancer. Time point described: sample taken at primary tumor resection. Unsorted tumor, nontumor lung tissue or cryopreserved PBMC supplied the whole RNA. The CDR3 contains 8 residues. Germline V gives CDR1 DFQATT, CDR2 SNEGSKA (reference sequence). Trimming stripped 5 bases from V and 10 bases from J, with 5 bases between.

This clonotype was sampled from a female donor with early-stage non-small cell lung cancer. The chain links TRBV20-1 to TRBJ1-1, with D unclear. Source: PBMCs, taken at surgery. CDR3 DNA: TGCAGTGCTCTGGTAGCTTTCTTT. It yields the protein CSALVAFF.